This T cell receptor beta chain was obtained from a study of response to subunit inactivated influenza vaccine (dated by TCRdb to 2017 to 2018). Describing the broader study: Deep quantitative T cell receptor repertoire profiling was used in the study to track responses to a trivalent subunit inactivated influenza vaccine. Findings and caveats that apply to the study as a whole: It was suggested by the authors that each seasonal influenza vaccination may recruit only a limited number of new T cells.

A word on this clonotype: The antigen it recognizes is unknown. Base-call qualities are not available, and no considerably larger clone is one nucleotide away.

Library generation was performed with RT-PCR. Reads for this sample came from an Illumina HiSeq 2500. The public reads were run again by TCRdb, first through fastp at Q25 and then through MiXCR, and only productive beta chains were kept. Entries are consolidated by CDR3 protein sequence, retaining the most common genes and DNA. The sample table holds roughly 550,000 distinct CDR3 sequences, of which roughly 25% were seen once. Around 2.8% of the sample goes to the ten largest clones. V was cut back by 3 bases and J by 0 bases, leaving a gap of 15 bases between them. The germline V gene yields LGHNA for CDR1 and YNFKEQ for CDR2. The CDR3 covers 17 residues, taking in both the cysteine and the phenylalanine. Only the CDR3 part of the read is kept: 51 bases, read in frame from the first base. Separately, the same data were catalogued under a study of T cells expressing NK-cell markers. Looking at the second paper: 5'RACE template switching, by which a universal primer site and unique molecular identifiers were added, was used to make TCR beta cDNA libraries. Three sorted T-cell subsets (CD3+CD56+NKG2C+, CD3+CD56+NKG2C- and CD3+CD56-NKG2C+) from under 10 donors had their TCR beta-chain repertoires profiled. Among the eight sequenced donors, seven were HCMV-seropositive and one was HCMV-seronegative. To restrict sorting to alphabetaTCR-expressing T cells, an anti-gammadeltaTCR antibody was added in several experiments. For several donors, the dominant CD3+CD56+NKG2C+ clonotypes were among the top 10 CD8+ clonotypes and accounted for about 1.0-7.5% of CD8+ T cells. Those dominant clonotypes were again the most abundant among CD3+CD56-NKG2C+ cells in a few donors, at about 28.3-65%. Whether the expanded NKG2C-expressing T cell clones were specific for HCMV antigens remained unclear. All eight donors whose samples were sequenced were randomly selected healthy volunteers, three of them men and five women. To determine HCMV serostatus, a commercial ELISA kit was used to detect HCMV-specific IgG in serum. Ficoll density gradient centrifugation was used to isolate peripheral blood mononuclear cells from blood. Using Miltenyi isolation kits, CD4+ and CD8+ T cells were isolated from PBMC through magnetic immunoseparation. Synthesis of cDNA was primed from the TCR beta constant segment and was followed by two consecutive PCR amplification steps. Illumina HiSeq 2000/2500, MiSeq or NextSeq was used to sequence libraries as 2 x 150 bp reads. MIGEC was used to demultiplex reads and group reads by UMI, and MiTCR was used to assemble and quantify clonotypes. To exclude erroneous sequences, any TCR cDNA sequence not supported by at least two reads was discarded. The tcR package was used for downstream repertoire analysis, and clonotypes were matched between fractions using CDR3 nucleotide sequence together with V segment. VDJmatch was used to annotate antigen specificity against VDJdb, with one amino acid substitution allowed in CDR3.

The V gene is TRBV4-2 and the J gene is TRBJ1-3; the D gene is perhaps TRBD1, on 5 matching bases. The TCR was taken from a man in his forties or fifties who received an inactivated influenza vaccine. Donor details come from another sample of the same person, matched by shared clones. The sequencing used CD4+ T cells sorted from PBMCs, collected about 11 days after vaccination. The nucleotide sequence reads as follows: TGTGCCAGCAGCCAGTCCAAAACAGGCATCTCTGGAAACACCATATATTTT. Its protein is CASSQSKTGISGNTIYF.